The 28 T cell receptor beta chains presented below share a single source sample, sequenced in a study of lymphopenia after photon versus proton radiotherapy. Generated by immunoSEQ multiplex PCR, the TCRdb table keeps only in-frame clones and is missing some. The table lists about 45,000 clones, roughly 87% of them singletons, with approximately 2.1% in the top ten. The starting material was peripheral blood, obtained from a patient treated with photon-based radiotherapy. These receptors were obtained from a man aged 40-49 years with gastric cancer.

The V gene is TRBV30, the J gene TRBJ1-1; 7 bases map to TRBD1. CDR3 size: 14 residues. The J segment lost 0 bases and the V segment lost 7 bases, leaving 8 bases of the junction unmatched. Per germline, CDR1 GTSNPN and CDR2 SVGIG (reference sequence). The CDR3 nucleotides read TGTGCCTCTATCCGGGACAGAATGAACACTGAAGCTTTCTTT. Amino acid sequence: CASIRDRMNTEAFF.

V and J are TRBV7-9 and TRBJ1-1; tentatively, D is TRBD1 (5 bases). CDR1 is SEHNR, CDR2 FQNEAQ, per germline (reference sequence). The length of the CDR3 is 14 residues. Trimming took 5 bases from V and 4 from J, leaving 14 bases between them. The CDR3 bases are TGTGCCAGCAGCCTCAGGGTCGATGGCACTGAAGCTTTCTTT. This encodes CASSLRVDGTEAFF.

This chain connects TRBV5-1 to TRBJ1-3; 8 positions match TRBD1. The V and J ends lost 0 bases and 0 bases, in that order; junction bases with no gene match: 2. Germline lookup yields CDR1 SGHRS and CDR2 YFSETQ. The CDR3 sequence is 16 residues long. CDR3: CASSLVGQDSGNTIYF. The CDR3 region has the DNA TGCGCCAGCAGCTTGGTGGGACAGGACTCTGGAAACACCATATATTTT.

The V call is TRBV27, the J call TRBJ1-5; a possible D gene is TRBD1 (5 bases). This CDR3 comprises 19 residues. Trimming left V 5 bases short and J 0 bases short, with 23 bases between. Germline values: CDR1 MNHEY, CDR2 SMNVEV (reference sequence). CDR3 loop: CASSPSSIRDAYSNQPQHF. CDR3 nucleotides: TGTGCCAGCAGTCCGTCCTCTATCCGGGACGCCTATAGCAATCAGCCCCAGCATTTT.

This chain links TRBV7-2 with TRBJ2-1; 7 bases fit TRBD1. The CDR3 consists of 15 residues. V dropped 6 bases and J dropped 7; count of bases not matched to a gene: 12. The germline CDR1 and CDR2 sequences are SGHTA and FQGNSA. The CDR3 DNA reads TGTGCCAGCAGTTCGGACAGGATTTCCGGGAATGAGCAGTTCTTC. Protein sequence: CASSSDRISGNEQFF.

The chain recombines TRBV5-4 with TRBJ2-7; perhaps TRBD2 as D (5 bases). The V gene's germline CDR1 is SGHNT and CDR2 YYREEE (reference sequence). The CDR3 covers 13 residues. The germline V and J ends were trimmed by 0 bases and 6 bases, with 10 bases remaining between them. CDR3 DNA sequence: TGTGCCAGCAGCTTGGACGGGATTGTCGAGCAGTACTTC. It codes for CASSLDGIVEQYF. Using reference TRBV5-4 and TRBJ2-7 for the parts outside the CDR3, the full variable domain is ETGVTQSPTHLIKTRGQQVTLRCSSQSGHNTVSWYQQALGQGPQFIFQYYREEENGRGNFPPRFSGLQFPNYSSELNVNALELDDSALYLCASSLDGIVEQYFGPGTRLTVT.

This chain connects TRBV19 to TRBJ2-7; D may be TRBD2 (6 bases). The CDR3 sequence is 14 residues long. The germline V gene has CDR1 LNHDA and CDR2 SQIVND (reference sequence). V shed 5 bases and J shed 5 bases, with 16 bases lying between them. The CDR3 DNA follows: TGTGCCAGTAGTGAATCCCGGGGAGGTAACGAGCAGTACTTC. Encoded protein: CASSESRGGNEQYF.

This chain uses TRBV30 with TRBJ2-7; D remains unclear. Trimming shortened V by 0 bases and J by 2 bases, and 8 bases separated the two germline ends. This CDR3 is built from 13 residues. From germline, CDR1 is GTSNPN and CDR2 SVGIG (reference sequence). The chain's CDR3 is CAWSVGQAYEQYF. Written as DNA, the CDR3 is TGTGCCTGGAGTGTTGGGCAGGCCTACGAGCAGTACTTC.

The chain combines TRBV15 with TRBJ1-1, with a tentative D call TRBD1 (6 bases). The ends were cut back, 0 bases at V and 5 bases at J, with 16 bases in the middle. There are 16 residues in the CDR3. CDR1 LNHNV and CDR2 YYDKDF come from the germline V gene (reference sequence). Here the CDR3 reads CATSRDRGVVRTEAFF. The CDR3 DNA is TGTGCCACCAGCAGAGATAGGGGGGTTGTGAGGACTGAAGCTTTCTTT.

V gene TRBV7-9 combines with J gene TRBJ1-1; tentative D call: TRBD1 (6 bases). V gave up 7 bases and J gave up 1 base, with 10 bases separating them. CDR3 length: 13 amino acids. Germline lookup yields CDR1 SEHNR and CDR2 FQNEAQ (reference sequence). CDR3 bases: TGTGCCAGCAACAGGGTGAGGAACACTGAAGCTTTCTTT. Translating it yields CASNRVRNTEAFF. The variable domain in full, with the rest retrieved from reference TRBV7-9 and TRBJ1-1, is DTGVSQNPRHKITKRGQNVTFRCDPISEHNRLYWYRQTLGQGPEFLTYFQNEAQLEKSRLLSDRFSAERPKGSFSTLEIQRTEQGDSAMYLCASNRVRNTEAFFGQGTRLTVV.

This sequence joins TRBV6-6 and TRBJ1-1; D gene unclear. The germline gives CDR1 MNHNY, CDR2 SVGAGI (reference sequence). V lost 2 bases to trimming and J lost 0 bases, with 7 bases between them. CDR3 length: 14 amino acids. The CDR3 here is CASSYTGMNTEAFF. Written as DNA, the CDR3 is TGTGCCAGCAGTTACACCGGAATGAACACTGAAGCTTTCTTT.

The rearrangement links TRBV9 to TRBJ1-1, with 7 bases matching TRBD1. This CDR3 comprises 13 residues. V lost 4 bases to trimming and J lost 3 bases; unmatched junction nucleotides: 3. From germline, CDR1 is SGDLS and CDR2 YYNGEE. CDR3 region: CASSSQGDTEAFF. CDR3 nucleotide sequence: TGTGCCAGCAGCTCCCAGGGGGACACTGAAGCTTTCTTT.

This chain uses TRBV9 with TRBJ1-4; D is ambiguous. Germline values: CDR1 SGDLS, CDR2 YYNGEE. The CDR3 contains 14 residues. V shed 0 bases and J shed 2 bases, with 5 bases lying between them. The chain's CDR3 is CASSVGGTNEKLFF. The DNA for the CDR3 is TGTGCCAGCAGCGTAGGCGGCACTAATGAAAAACTGTTTTTT.

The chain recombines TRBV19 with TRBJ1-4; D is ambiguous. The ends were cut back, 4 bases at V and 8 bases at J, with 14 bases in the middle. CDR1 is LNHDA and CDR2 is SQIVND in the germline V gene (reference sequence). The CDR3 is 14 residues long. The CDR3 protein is CASSTPQTPEKLFF. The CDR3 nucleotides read TGTGCCAGTAGTACTCCCCAGACTCCAGAAAAACTGTTTTTT.

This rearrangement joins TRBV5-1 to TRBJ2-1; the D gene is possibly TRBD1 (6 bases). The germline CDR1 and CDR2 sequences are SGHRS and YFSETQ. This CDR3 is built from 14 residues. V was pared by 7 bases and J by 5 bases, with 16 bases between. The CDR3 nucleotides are TGCGCCAGCGGCTCTTCAGGGGTCCACAATGAGCAGTTCTTC. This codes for CASGSSGVHNEQFF.

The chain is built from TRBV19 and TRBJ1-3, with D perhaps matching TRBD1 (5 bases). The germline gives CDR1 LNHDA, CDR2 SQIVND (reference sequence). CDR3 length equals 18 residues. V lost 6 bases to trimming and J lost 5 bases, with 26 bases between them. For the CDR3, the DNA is TGTGCCAGTAGAGCGAGGCCACAGCAGGACACGGCAAGAAACACCATATATTTT. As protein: CASRARPQQDTARNTIYF. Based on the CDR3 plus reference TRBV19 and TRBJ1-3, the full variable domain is DGGITQSPKYLFRKEGQNVTLSCEQNLNHDAMYWYRQDPGQGLRLIYYSQIVNDFQKGDIAEGYSVSREKKESFPLTVTSAQKNPTAFYLCASRARPQQDTARNTIYFGEGSWLTVV.

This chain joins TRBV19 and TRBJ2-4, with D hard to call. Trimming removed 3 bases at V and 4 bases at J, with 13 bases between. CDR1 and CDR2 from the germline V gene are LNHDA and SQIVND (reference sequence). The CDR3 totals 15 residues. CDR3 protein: CASSIAGVPKNIQYF. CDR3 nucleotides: TGTGCCAGTAGTATCGCAGGCGTACCGAAAAACATTCAGTACTTC.

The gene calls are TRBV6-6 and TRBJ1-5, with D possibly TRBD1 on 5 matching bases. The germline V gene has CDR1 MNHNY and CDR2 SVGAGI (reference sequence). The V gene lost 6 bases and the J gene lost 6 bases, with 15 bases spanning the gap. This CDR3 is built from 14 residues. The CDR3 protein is CASSQGGGFQPQHF. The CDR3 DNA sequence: TGTGCCAGCAGCCAAGGCGGGGGGTTTCAGCCCCAGCATTTT.

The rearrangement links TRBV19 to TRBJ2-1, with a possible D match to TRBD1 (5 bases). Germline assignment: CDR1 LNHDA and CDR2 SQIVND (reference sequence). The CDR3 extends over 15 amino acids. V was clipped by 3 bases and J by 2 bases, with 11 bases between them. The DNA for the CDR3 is TGTGCCAGTAGTATGAGCAGGGCCGCCTACAATGAGCAGTTCTTC. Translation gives CASSMSRAAYNEQFF.

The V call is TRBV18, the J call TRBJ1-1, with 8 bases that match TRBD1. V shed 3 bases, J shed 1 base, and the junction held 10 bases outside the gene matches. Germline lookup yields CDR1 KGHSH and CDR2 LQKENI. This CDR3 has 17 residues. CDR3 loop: CASSPTTAGTGNTEAFF. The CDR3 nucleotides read TGTGCCAGCTCACCCACCACGGCTGGGACAGGGAACACTGAAGCTTTCTTT.

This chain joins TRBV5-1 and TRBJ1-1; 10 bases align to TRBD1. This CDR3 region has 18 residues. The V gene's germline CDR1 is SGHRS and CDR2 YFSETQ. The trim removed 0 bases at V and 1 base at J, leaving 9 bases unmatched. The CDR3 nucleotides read TGCGCCAGCAGCTTGGAGCCGGGACAGGGGCCAGGGAACACTGAAGCTTTCTTT. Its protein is CASSLEPGQGPGNTEAFF.

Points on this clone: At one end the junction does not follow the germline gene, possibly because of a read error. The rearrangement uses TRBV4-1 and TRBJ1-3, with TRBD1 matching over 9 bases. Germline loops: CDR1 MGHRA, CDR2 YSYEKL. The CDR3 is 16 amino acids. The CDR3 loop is CASSRRDRASGNTIYF. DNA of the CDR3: TGCGCCAGCAGCCGACGGGACAGGGCCTCTGGGAACACCATATATTTT.

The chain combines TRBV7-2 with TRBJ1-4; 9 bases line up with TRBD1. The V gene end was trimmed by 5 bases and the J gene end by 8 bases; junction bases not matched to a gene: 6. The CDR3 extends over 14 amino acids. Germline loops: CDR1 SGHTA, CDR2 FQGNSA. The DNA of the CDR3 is TGTGCCAGCAGCACCGGGACAGGGTTCGAAAAACTGTTTTTT. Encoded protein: CASSTGTGFEKLFF.

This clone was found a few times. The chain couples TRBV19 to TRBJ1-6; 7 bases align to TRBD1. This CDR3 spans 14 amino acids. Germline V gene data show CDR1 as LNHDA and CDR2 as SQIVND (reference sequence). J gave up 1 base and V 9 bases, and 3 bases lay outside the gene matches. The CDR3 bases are TGTGCCAGCCACAGGGGTTCCTATAATTCACCCCTCCACTTT. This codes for CASHRGSYNSPLHF.

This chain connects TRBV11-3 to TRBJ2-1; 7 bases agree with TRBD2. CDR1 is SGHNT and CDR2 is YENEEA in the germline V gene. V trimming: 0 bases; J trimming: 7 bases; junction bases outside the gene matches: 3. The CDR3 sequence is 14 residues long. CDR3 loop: CASSLESGVNEQFF. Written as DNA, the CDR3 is TGTGCCAGCAGCTTAGAGAGCGGGGTTAATGAGCAGTTCTTC.

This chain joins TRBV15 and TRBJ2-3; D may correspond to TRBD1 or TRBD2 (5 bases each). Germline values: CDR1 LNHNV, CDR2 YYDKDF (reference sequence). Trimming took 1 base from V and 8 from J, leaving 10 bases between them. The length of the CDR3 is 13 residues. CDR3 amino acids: CATSRGGSVTQYF. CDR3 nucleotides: TGTGCCACCAGCAGAGGGGGGTCGGTTACGCAGTATTTT.

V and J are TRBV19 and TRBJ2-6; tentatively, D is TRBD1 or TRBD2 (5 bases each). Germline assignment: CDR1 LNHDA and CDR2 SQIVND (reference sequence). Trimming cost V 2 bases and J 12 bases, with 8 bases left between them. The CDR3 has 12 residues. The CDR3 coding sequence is TGTGCCAGTAGTATACCAGGGAGCGTCCTGACTTTC. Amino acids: CASSIPGSVLTF.

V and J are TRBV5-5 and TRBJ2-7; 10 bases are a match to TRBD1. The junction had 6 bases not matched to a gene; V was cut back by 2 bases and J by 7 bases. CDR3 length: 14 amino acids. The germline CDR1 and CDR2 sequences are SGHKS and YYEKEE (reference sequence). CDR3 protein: CASSFGTGAGEQYF. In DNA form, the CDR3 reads TGTGCCAGCAGCTTCGGGACAGGGGCTGGTGAGCAGTACTTC.